This TCR beta chain was retrieved from a study of regulatory T cells in long-lasting Graves disease. This clonotype was found many times. Time point reported: newly diagnosed GD, antithyroid drugs for less than 3 months. Construction of the TCR library relied on RNA isolated from PBMCs. Tubes containing EDTA received around 9.5 milliliters of drawn peripheral blood. Assembly of TCR beta libraries relied on iRepertoire HTBI primers together with Arm-PCR of CDR3 regions. TCRdb called the multiplex PCR reads again in MiXCR, with one record for every CDR3 protein. The sample has 360,000 or so distinct CDR3 sequences, about a sixth seen once. CDR3 size: 14 residues. The ends were cut back, 3 bases at V and 4 bases at J, with 12 bases in the middle. Germline lookup yields CDR1 LGHDT and CDR2 YNNKEL (reference sequence). A further study also used this sample, focusing on T cells in Graves' hyperthyroidism and ophthalmopathy.

The chain has TRBV3-1 and TRBJ1-2, with TRBD1 as a possible D gene (6 bases). The source is a woman aged 18-29 years with Graves disease. Sequences were derived from peripheral blood mononuclear cells (PBMCs), sampled at new diagnosis, from a patient treated with antithyroid drugs. In nucleotides, the CDR3 is TGTGCCAGCAGCCATAGGCGGACAGTCTATGGCTACACCTTC. Amino acid sequence: CASSHRRTVYGYTF.